A selection of T cell receptor beta chains follows, all from one sample in a study of blood T cell repertoires in COVID-19. The table came from immunoSEQ multiplex PCR; TCRdb's copy has only in-frame clones and leaves some out. This sample carries some 180,000 clones, approximately 90% of them seen once, and the ten largest clones take roughly 4.5%. The material sequenced was peripheral blood. Receptors were obtained from a young man with COVID-19, enrolled during active disease. The CDR3 runs from the conserved cysteine through the conserved F or W. The order of the fields is J gene, D gene, clone size, V gene, CDR3 DNA, CDR3 protein. A D gene is named only where the DNA matches it firmly. A row's size may be missing; if present it is once, few, many or a size class.

TRBJ1-1 . . TRBV7-9 TGTGCCAGCAGCTTAATCTCGACTGAAGCTTTCTTT CASSLISTEAFF
TRBJ2-7 . once TRBV19 TGTGCCAGTAGTCCTGGTTTACGGGACTCCTACGAGCAGTACTTC CASSPGLRDSYEQYF
TRBJ2-7 TRBD1 . TRBV6-2/TRBV6-3 TGTGCCAGCAGTTATTCTACCGGACAGGGCTACGAGCAGTACTTC CASSYSTGQGYEQYF
TRBJ2-3 . . TRBV13 TGTGCCAGCCAAACTGCAATCACAGATACGCAGTATTTT CASQTAITDTQYF
TRBJ1-3 . . TRBV9 TGTGCCAGCAGCGTAGGAGTCTCTGGAAACACCATATATTTT CASSVGVSGNTIYF
TRBJ1-5 . . TRBV24-1 TGTGCCACCAGTGATTACGCAGGGGACCAGCCCCAGCATTTT CATSDYAGDQPQHF
TRBJ1-4 . . TRBV28 TGTGCCAGCAGTCCCGGCGGGGTGACTAATGAAAAACTGCTTTTT CASSPGGVTNEKLLF
TRBJ2-7 TRBD1 . TRBV6-6 TGTGCCAGCAGTTCGACAGGGTCAGTGGCCTACGAGCAGTACTTC CASSSTGSVAYEQYF
TRBJ1-2 . . TRBV28 TGTGCCAGCAGTTTTAGAGGGTATGGCTACACCTTC CASSFRGYGYTF
TRBJ2-7 . . TRBV5-8 TGTGCCAGCAGCTCGGCCCCGAGGGAGCAGTACTTC CASSSAPREQYF
TRBJ2-1 . . TRBV11-2 TGTGCCAGCAGCTTAGTGGAGTATTTGTACAATGAGCAGTTCTTC CASSLVEYLYNEQFF
TRBJ2-7 TRBD2 few TRBV7-9 TGTGCCAGCAGCGCCGCGGGAGAGAGGTCCTACGAGCAGTACTTC CASSAAGERSYEQYF
TRBJ2-7 . . TRBV27 TGTGCCAGCAGTTCCCTCTCCTACGAGCAGTACTTC CASSSLSYEQYF
TRBJ2-2 . . TRBV5-1 TGCGCCAGCAGCTTGGGAGGGGGTAACACCGGGGAGCTGTTTTTT CASSLGGGNTGELFF
TRBJ2-7 TRBD2 . TRBV6-6 TGTGCCAGCAGTTACGGGACTAGCGGCCGACAGTACTTC CASSYGTSGRQYF
TRBJ2-2 . . TRBV7-2 TGTGCCAGCAGCTTAGTGGGAGGTTACACCGGGGAGCTGTTTTTT CASSLVGGYTGELFF
TRBJ1-1 . . TRBV29-1 TGCAGCGTTGAACGTGGGGCCCCGAACACTGAAGCTTTCTTT CSVERGAPNTEAFF
TRBJ2-1 TRBD1 . TRBV7-6 TGTGCCAGCAGCGGGACAGGTGCTAGCTCCTACAATGAGCAGTTCTTC CASSGTGASSYNEQFF
TRBJ2-1 TRBD2 . TRBV5-4 TGTGCCAGCAGCTTGGGTACTGGCGGGAGGTGGGGCCTCAATGAGCAGTTCTTC CASSLGTGGRWGLNEQFF
TRBJ2-7 . . TRBV27 TGTGCCAGCAGTTTATCGATTCAATTTGGAGTAATGGAGCAGTACTTC CASSLSIQFGVMEQYF
TRBJ2-7 . . TRBV9 TGTGCCAGCAGCGTAGATCCAGGCTCCTACGAGCAGTACTTC CASSVDPGSYEQYF
TRBJ1-2 . . TRBV29-1 TGCAGCGTTGGAGGGAATGGCTACACCTTC CSVGGNGYTF
TRBJ1-2 TRBD1 . TRBV5-1 TGCGCCAGCAGCTACCTAGGACAGGGGGATTATGGCTACACCTTC CASSYLGQGDYGYTF
TRBJ2-1 TRBD1 . TRBV28 TGTGCCAGCAGTTTATACAGGGGGAGGTACAATGAGCAGTTCTTC CASSLYRGRYNEQFF
TRBJ2-1 TRBD2 . TRBV27 TGTGCCAGCACCAAATACCCGGGTCTAGCGGGGGACAATGAGCAGTTCTTC CASTKYPGLAGDNEQFF
TRBJ1-2 . . TRBV4-3 TGCGCCAGCAGCCAAGGATACCCACAGGGAGAGGACACCTTC CASSQGYPQGEDTF
TRBJ1-5 . . TRBV5-1 TGCGCCAGCAGCTTGGTGACTTTGAGGGTTCATCAGCCCCAGCATTTT CASSLVTLRVHQPQHF
TRBJ1-4 TRBD1 once TRBV5-4 TGTGCCAGCAGCTTTTCCGGGACAGGGGCGGAAAAACTGCTTTTT CASSFSGTGAEKLLF
TRBJ1-4 TRBD1 . TRBV5-4 TGTGCCAGCAGCCGCGGGACAGGGCGAACAACTAATGAAAAACTGTTTTTT CASSRGTGRTTNEKLFF
TRBJ1-3 . . TRBV4-3 TGCGCCAGCAGCCAAGATGGCAACTCTGGAAACACCATATATTTT CASSQDGNSGNTIYF
TRBJ2-7 TRBD2 few TRBV4-1 TGCGCCAGCAGCCAAGGAGCGGGAAGGGGCTACGAGCAGTACTTC CASSQGAGRGYEQYF
TRBJ2-1 . . TRBV7-6 TGTGCCAGCAGCTTAGACAGCTACAATGAGCAGTTCTTC CASSLDSYNEQFF
TRBJ1-1 TRBD1 . TRBV28 TGTGCCAGCAGTTTAACCAGGGGGCGCCCCCCCACTGAAGCTTTCTTT CASSLTRGRPPTEAFF
TRBJ2-1 . few TRBV24-1 TGTGCCACCGCCAGGAACTACAATGAGCAGTTCTTC CATARNYNEQFF
TRBJ2-1 . . TRBV15 TGTGCCACCAGCAGAGAGGGGACAAACAATGAGCAGTTCTTC CATSREGTNNEQFF
TRBJ1-3 . . TRBV18 TGTGCCAGCTCACCCGCGCGGAGGGTCAGAAACACCATATATTTT CASSPARRVRNTIYF